This is a list of T cell receptor beta chains from one sample in a study of blood T cell repertoires in COVID-19. Generated by immunoSEQ multiplex PCR, the TCRdb table keeps only in-frame clones and is missing some. The table includes 270,000 or so clones, about 83% detected once. The sample consisted of peripheral blood. These receptor sequences come from a woman in her forties or fifties who had recovered from COVID-19. CDR3s include the opening cysteine and the closing phenylalanine or tryptophan. D genes are given only for firm matches. The size entry is marked missing in some rows and otherwise reads once, few, many or a size class.

V,D,J,size,CDR3,DNA
TRBV5-6,-,TRBJ1-3,-,CASSIGQTGNTIYF,TGTGCCAGCAGCATTGGACAGACTGGAAACACCATATATTTT
TRBV14,TRBD1,TRBJ2-7,-,CASSQVFDPWDRGRLYEQYF,TGTGCCAGCAGCCAAGTATTCGATCCATGGGACAGGGGGCGCCTATACGAGCAGTACTTC
TRBV2,TRBD2,TRBJ2-1,-,CASRTSGGYNEQFF,TGTGCCAGCAGGACTAGCGGGGGCTACAATGAGCAGTTCTTC
TRBV5-1,-,TRBJ2-5,-,CASSSGEWETQYF,TGCGCCAGCAGCTCGGGGGAGTGGGAGACCCAGTACTTC
TRBV5-1,TRBD1,TRBJ1-1,few,CASSPREGANTEAFF,TGCGCCAGCAGCCCCCGGGAGGGGGCGAACACTGAAGCTTTCTTT
TRBV11-3,TRBD2,TRBJ2-3,-,CASSLGSSGSLRSSTDTQYF,TGTGCCAGCAGCTTAGGTTCTAGCGGGAGTCTTCGATCGAGCACAGATACGCAGTATTTT
TRBV9,-,TRBJ1-6,-,CASSVGGVGNSPLHF,TGTGCCAGCAGCGTAGGGGGGGTAGGTAATTCACCCCTCCACTTT
TRBV3-1/TRBV3-2,-,TRBJ2-3,-,CASSQEWPPDTQYF,TGTGCCAGCAGCCAAGAATGGCCGCCGGATACGCAGTATTTT
TRBV11-3,TRBD1,TRBJ2-6,-,CASSLEAGQGTGANVLTF,TGTGCCAGCAGCTTAGAAGCGGGACAGGGAACCGGGGCCAACGTCCTGACTTTC
TRBV19,TRBD1,TRBJ1-1,-,CASSLTGTVMNTEAFF,TGTGCCAGTAGTCTCACCGGGACAGTCATGAACACTGAAGCTTTCTTT
TRBV30,TRBD2,TRBJ2-2,few,CARRTSGSVYTGELFF,TGTGCCCGGAGGACTAGCGGGAGTGTCTACACCGGGGAGCTGTTTTTT
TRBV15,-,TRBJ2-7,-,CATGGGAVYEQYF,TGTGCCACCGGTGGAGGGGCTGTCTACGAGCAGTACTTC
TRBV7-2,-,TRBJ2-3,-,CASSLGALRDTDTQYF,TGTGCCAGCAGCTTAGGGGCCCTCAGGGATACAGATACGCAGTATTTT
TRBV6-5,-,TRBJ1-6,-,CASTGTTGSNSPLHF,TGTGCCAGCACAGGGACAACCGGGTCTAATTCACCCCTCCACTTT
TRBV7-2,TRBD2,TRBJ2-3,-,CASSLGVGSGGTQYF,TGTGCCAGCAGCTTAGGGGTGGGGAGCGGGGGAACGCAGTATTTT
TRBV9,-,TRBJ1-4,-,CASSVAGRANRGEKLFF,TGTGCCAGCAGCGTAGCAGGCAGGGCGAATAGGGGTGAAAAACTGTTTTTT
TRBV7-2,-,TRBJ2-7,-,CASSLTGGSFHEQYF,TGTGCCAGCAGCTTAACGGGGGGCAGTTTCCACGAGCAGTACTTC
TRBV28,-,TRBJ1-5,-,CASSFVNQPQHF,TGTGCCAGCAGTTTCGTAAATCAGCCCCAGCATTTT
TRBV4-3,TRBD1,TRBJ2-2,-,CASSQEVTGGPGELFF,TGCGCCAGCAGCCAAGAGGTTACAGGGGGCCCCGGGGAGCTGTTTTTT
TRBV19,-,TRBJ1-2,-,CASKAGVYAGYTF,TGTGCCAGTAAGGCGGGAGTCTATGCTGGCTACACCTTC
TRBV7-6,-,TRBJ2-5,-,CASSLEWSETQYF,TGTGCCAGCAGCTTGGAGTGGAGCGAGACCCAGTACTTC
TRBV6-5,-,TRBJ2-5,-,CASSPIWRGPETQYF,TGTGCCAGCAGTCCTATCTGGCGGGGGCCCGAGACCCAGTACTTC
TRBV4-1,TRBD1,TRBJ2-5,-,CASSQEGAEGQGEETQYF,TGCGCCAGCAGCCAAGAGGGGGCTGAGGGACAGGGAGAAGAGACCCAGTACTTC
TRBV6-5,-,TRBJ1-1,-,CASRTAGLNTEAFF,TGTGCCAGCAGGACGGCGGGGCTAAACACTGAAGCTTTCTTT
TRBV6-5,TRBD1,TRBJ2-5,once,CASSYHRRGPETQYF,TGTGCCAGCAGTTACCACCGCAGGGGGCCAGAGACCCAGTACTTC
TRBV30,-,TRBJ1-5,-,CACAGGLGGQPQHF,TGTGCCTGCGCGGGGGGGCTGGGGGGTCAGCCCCAGCATTTT
TRBV9,-,TRBJ1-2,-,CASSGDSYGYTF,TGTGCCAGCAGCGGTGACAGCTATGGCTACACCTTC
TRBV29-1,-,TRBJ2-3,once,CSVAASVSTDTQYF,TGCAGCGTTGCCGCTAGCGTAAGCACAGATACGCAGTATTTT
TRBV6-5,-,TRBJ2-1,-,CASKPQARGNEQFF,TGTGCCAGCAAGCCACAGGCCCGTGGCAATGAGCAGTTCTTC
TRBV6-2/TRBV6-3,TRBD2,TRBJ2-7,-,CASSFSGRAFEQYF,TGTGCCAGCAGCTTTAGCGGGAGGGCCTTCGAGCAGTACTTC
TRBV28,-,TRBJ1-5,-,CASSHDWGEYSNQPQHF,TGTGCCAGCAGTCACGATTGGGGGGAATATAGCAATCAGCCCCAGCATTTT
TRBV5-1,-,TRBJ2-5,-,CASSLESGLGETQYF,TGCGCCAGCAGCTTGGAATCGGGGTTGGGAGAGACCCAGTACTTC
TRBV19,TRBD1,TRBJ1-2,-,CASSRRTGSAYSGYTF,TGTGCCAGTAGTAGGAGGACAGGGTCGGCCTACTCTGGCTACACCTTC
TRBV7-2,-,TRBJ2-4,-,CASSPAGRLAKNIQYF,TGTGCCAGCAGCCCCGCGGGAAGACTAGCCAAAAACATTCAGTACTTC
TRBV6-6,-,TRBJ2-2,-,CASRKGQNTGELFF,TGTGCCAGCAGAAAGGGGCAGAACACCGGGGAGCTGTTTTTT
TRBV14,TRBD1,TRBJ2-7,-,CASSQRGRGQGNEQYF,TGTGCCAGCAGCCAACGGGGCAGGGGGCAAGGAAACGAGCAGTACTTC
TRBV5-5,-,TRBJ2-4,once,CASSRTTESKNIQYF,TGTGCCAGCAGCCGTACGACAGAGTCCAAAAACATTCAGTACTTC
TRBV28,-,TRBJ1-6,-,CASSTSGNSPLHF,TGTGCCAGCAGTACTTCAGGGAATTCACCCCTCCACTTT
TRBV5-5,-,TRBJ1-2,-,CASSLFYPGNYGYTF,TGTGCCAGCAGCTTGTTTTATCCAGGGAACTATGGCTACACCTTC
TRBV7-2,TRBD1,TRBJ1-1,few,CASSVGTGRVWDTEAFF,TGTGCCAGCAGCGTAGGGACAGGGAGGGTCTGGGACACTGAAGCTTTCTTT
TRBV27,-,TRBJ2-7,-,CASSPSAGEGAYEQYF,TGTGCCAGCAGTCCGTCCGCAGGGGAGGGGGCCTACGAGCAGTACTTC
TRBV29-1,-,TRBJ2-6,-,CSVVHGANVLTF,TGCAGCGTTGTACATGGGGCCAACGTCCTGACTTTC
TRBV12-3/TRBV12-4,TRBD1,TRBJ2-7,-,CASSLRGPEQYF,TGTGCCAGCAGTCTAAGGGGGCCCGAGCAGTACTTC
TRBV6-5,-,TRBJ2-7,-,CASSSDLNYEQYF,TGTGCCAGCAGTTCAGACTTAAACTACGAGCAGTACTTC
TRBV28,TRBD2,TRBJ2-7,once,CASSIPLAGVYEQYF,TGTGCCAGCAGTATCCCCCTAGCGGGAGTCTACGAGCAGTACTTC
TRBV18,-,TRBJ2-7,-,CASSPPSLKYEQYF,TGTGCCAGCTCACCACCCTCACTTAAGTACGAGCAGTACTTC
TRBV27,TRBD1,TRBJ2-7,-,CASSFLGTGEAYEQYF,TGTGCCAGCAGTTTCCTTGGGACAGGGGAAGCCTACGAGCAGTACTTC
TRBV6-2/TRBV6-3,-,TRBJ2-2,-,CASSRGYTGELFF,TGTGCCAGCAGCAGAGGGTACACCGGGGAGCTGTTTTTT
TRBV5-7,-,TRBJ1-2,-,CASSLVKCDSNYGYTF,TGTGCCAGCAGCTTGGTAAAGTGTGACTCTAACTATGGCTACACCTTC
TRBV18,-,TRBJ2-7,-,CASSPGGTDTYEQYF,TGTGCCAGCTCACCAGGGGGGACAGACACATACGAGCAGTACTTC
TRBV5-1,TRBD1,TRBJ2-5,-,CASSLLGQPQETQYF,TGCGCCAGCAGCTTGTTGGGACAGCCACAAGAGACCCAGTACTTC
TRBV5-8,TRBD2,TRBJ2-5,-,CASSLAGGPTETQYF,TGTGCCAGCAGCTTGGCGGGGGGACCAACAGAGACCCAGTACTTC
TRBV4-1,TRBD2,TRBJ2-2,-,CASSQVAGASGELFF,TGCGCCAGCAGCCAAGTAGCGGGGGCCAGCGGGGAGCTGTTTTTT
TRBV19,-,TRBJ1-2,-,CASSPQSGGYGYTF,TGTGCCAGTAGTCCCCAATCGGGGGGTTATGGCTACACCTTC
TRBV5-4,TRBD2,TRBJ2-7,-,CASSLGGLGTYEQYF,TGTGCCAGCAGCTTGGGGGGACTAGGGACCTACGAGCAGTACTTC
TRBV25-1,-,TRBJ2-3,-,CASRVPPGGRTDTQYF,TGTGCCAGCAGGGTCCCCCCGGGGGGCCGCACAGATACGCAGTATTTT
TRBV30,-,TRBJ1-6,-,CAWSVRQNNSPLHF,TGTGCCTGGAGTGTACGACAGAATAATTCACCCCTCCACTTT
TRBV9,-,TRBJ1-5,-,CASSPGGYSNQPQHF,TGTGCCAGCAGCCCGGGAGGGTATAGCAATCAGCCCCAGCATTTT
TRBV7-9,-,TRBJ1-6,-,CASSHGQTSYNSPLHF,TGTGCCAGCAGCCATGGACAGACGAGCTATAATTCACCCCTCCACTTT